The present entry profiles one TCR beta chain with its context. The data were taken from a study of blood T cell repertoires in COVID-19. For the study at large: T cells, B-cell-depleted T cells, or PBMCs supplied cDNA or gDNA.

Seattle researchers signed up patients amid active infection and tracked them longitudinally. The authors' processing: Nucleated cell number was recorded as an estimate derived from reference gene primer amplification. Profiled with immunoSEQ multiplex PCR; TCRdb holds only in-frame clones, not every one. That table supplies the V and J calls and clone size; D and trimming were determined from the DNA. Of 110,000 or so clones listed, 85% are singletons. The CDR3 spans 17 residues. With V trimmed by 0 bases and J by 6 bases, 7 bases remained unmatched. The sequenced sample was peripheral blood. This TCR derives from a woman aged 55-70 years with COVID-19, enrolled during active disease. The V call is TRBV23-1, the J call TRBJ2-2; 10 nucleotides match TRBD1. TRBV23-1 is an open reading frame, and its role is uncertain. CDR3 bases: TGCGCCAGCAGTCAATCGGAAGACAGGGGGCGAGCCGGGGAGCTGTTTTTT. This gives the protein CASSQSEDRGRAGELFF.